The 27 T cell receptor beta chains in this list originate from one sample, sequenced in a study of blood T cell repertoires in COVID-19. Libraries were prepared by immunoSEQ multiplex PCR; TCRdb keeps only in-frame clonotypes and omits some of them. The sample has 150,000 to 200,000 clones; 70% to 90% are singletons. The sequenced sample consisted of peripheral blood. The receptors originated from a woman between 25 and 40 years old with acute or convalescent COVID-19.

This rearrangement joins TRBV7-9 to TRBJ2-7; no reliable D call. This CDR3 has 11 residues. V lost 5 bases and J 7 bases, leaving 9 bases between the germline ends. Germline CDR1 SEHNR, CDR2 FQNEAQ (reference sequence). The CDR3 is CASSLGVEQYF. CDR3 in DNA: TGTGCCAGCAGCCTAGGCGTGGAGCAGTACTTC.

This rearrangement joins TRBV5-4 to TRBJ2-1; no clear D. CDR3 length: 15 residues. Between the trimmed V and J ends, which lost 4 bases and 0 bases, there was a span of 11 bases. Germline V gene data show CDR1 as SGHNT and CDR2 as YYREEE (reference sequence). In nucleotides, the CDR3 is TGTGCCAGCAGCGAGACGGGTGGCTCCTACAATGAGCAGTTCTTC. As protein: CASSETGGSYNEQFF.

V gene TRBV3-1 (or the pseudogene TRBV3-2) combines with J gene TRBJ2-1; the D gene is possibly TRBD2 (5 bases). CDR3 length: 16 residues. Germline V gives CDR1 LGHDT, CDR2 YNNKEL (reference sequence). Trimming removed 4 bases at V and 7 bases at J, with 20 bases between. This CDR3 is CASSPRASRLRNEQFF. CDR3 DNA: TGTGCCAGCAGCCCGAGGGCTAGTAGGCTTCGGAATGAGCAGTTCTTC.

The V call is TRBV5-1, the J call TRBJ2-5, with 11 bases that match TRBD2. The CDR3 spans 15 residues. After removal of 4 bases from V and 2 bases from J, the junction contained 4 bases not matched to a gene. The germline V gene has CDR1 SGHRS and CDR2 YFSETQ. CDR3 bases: TGCGCCAGCAGCCCGACTAGCGGGAAGCAAGAGACCCAGTACTTC. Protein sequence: CASSPTSGKQETQYF.

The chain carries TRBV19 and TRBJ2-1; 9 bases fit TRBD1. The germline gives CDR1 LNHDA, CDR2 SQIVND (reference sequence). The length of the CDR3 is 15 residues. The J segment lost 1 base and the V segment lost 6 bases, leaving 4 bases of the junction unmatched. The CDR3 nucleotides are TGTGCCAGTAGGAATGACAGGGGGTCCTACAATGAGCAGTTCTTC. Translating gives CASRNDRGSYNEQFF.

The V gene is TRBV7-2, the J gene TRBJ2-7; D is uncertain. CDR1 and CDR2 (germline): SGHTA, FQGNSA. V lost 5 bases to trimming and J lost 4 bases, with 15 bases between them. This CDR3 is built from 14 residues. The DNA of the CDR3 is TGTGCCAGCAGCCCTAATGTCCTTTGGTACGAGCAGTACTTC. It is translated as CASSPNVLWYEQYF.

This CDR3 is CAWSADTLRGQYF. The CDR3 DNA sequence: TGTGCCTGGAGCGCGGATACCCTACGAGGGCAGTACTTC. This chain joins TRBV30 and TRBJ2-7, with D unclear. V lost 3 bases and J 9 bases, leaving 18 bases between the germline ends. The CDR3 is made up of 13 amino acids. Germline lookup yields CDR1 GTSNPN and CDR2 SVGIG (reference sequence).

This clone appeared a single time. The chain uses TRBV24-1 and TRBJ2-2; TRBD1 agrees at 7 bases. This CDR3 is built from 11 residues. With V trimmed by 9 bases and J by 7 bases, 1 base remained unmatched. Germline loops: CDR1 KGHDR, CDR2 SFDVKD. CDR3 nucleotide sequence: TGTGCCACCCAGGGGGTCGGGGAGCTGTTTTTT. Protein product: CATQGVGELFF.

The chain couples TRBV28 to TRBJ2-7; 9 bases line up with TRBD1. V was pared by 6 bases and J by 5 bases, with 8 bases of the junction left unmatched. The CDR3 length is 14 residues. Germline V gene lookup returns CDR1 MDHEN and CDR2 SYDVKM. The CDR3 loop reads CASSSPGTGNEQYF. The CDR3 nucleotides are TGTGCCAGCAGCAGTCCCGGGACAGGGAACGAGCAGTACTTC. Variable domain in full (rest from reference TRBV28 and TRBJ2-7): DVKVTQSSRYLVKRTGEKVFLECVQDMDHENMFWYRQDPGLGLRLIYFSYDVKMKEKGDIPEGYSVSREKKERFSLILESASTNQTSMYLCASSSPGTGNEQYFGPGTRLTVT.

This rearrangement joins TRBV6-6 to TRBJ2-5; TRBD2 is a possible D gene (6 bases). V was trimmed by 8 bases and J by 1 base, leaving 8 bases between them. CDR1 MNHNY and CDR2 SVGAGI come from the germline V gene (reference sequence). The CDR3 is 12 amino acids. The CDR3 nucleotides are TGTGCCAGCGGAGGGAGCCAAGAGACCCAGTACTTC. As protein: CASGGSQETQYF.

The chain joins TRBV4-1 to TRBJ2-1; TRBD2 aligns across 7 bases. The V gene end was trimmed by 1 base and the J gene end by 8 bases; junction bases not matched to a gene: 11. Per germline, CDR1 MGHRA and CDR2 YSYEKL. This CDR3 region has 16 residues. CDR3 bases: TGCGCCAGCAGCCAAGTAATTAGGGACTACCAGGATGAGCAGTTCTTC. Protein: CASSQVIRDYQDEQFF.

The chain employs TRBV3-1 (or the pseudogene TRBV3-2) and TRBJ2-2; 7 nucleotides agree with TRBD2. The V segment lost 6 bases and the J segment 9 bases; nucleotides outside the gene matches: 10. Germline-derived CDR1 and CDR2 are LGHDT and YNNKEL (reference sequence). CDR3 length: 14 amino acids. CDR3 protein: CASRLTAGARELFF. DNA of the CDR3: TGTGCCAGCAGACTTACGGCGGGAGCCCGGGAGCTGTTTTTT.

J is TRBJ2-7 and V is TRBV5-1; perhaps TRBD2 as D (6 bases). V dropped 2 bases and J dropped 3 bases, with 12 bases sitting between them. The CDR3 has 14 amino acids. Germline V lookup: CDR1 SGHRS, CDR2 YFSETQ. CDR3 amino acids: CASSLTGGVYEQYF. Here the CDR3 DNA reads TGCGCCAGCAGCTTAACCGGAGGGGTCTACGAGCAGTACTTC.

CDR3 sequence (DNA): TGTGCCACCAGTGATAGCGGGAGAGGCGACAATGAGCAGTTCTTC. This encodes CATSDSGRGDNEQFF. V usage is TRBV24-1 and J usage is TRBJ2-1, with TRBD2 matching 8 bases. With V trimmed by 3 bases and J by 5 bases, 5 bases remained unmatched. The CDR3 covers 15 residues. Germline CDR1 and CDR2: KGHDR and SFDVKD.

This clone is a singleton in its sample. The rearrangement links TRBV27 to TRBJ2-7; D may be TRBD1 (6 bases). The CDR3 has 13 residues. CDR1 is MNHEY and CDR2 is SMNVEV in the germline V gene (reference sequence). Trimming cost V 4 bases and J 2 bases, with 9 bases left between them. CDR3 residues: CASSSRDTYEQYF. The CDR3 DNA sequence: TGTGCCAGCAGTTCCCGGGACACCTACGAGCAGTACTTC.

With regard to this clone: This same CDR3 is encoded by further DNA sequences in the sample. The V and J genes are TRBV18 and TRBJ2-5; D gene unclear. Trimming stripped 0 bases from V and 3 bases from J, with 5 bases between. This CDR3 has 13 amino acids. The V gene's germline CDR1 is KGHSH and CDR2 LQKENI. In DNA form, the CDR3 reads TGTGCCAGCTCACCACCGAGTGAAGAGACCCAGTACTTC. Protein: CASSPPSEETQYF. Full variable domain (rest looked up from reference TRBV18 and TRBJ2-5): NAGVMQNPRHLVRRRGQEARLRCSPMKGHSHVYWYRQLPEEGLKFMVYLQKENIIDESGMPKERFSAEFPKEGPSILRIQQVVRGDSAAYFCASSPPSEETQYFGPGTRLLVL.

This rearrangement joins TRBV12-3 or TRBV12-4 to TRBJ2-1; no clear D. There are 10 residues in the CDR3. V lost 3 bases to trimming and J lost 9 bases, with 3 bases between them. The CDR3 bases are TGTGCCAGCAGTTTTAGTGAGCAGTTCTTC. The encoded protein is CASSFSEQFF.

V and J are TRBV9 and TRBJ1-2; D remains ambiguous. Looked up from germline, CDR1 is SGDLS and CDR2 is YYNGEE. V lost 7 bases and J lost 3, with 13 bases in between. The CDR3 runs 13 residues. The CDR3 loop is CASSVGGDYGYTF. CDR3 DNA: TGTGCCAGCTCTGTCGGAGGAGACTATGGCTACACCTTC.

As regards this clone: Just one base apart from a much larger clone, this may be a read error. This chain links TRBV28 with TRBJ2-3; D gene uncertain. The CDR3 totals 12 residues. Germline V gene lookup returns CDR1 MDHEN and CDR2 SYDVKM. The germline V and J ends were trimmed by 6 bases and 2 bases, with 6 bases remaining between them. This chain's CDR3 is CASSQITDTQYF. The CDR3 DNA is TGTGCCAGCAGCCAGATCACAGATACGCAGTATTTT.

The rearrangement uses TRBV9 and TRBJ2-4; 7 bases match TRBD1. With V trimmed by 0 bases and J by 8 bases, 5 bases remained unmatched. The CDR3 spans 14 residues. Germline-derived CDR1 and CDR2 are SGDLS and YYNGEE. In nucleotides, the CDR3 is TGTGCCAGCAGCGTAGAAGGGGGCGCGGACATTCAGTACTTC. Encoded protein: CASSVEGGADIQYF.

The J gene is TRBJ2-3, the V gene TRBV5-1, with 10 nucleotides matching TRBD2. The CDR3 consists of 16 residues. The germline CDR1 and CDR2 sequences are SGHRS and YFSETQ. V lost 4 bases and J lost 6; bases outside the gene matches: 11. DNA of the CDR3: TGCGCCAGCAGCATCCCCCTAGCGGGAGAGGCGGATACGCAGTATTTT. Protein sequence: CASSIPLAGEADTQYF.

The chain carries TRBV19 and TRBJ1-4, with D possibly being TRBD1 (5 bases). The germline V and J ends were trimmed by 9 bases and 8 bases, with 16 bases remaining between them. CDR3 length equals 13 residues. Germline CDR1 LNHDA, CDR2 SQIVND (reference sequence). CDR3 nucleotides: TGTGCCAGCAGAACCCAGGGTGGCGAAAAACTGTTTTTT. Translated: CASRTQGGEKLFF.

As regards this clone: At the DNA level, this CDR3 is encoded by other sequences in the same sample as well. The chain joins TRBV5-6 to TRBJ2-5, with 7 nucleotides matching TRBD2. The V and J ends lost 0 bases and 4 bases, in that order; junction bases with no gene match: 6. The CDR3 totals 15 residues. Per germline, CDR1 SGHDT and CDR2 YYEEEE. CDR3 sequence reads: CASSLVAAGRETQYF. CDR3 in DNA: TGTGCCAGCAGCTTGGTGGCAGCGGGGCGAGAGACCCAGTACTTC.

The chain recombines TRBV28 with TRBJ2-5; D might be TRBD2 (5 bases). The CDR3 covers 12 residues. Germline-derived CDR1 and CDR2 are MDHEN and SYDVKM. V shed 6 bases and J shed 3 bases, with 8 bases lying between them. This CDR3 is CASSTGKETQYF. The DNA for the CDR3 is TGTGCCAGCAGCACCGGGAAAGAGACCCAGTACTTC. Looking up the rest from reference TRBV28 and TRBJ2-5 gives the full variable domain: DVKVTQSSRYLVKRTGEKVFLECVQDMDHENMFWYRQDPGLGLRLIYFSYDVKMKEKGDIPEGYSVSREKKERFSLILESASTNQTSMYLCASSTGKETQYFGPGTRLLVL.

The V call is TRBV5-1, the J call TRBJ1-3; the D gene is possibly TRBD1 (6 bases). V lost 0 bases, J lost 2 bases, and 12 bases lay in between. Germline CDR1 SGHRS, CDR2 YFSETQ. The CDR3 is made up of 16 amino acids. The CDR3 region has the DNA TGCGCCAGCAGCTTGGTGGGGGCTCAGGCTGGAAACACCATATATTTT. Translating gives CASSLVGAQAGNTIYF.

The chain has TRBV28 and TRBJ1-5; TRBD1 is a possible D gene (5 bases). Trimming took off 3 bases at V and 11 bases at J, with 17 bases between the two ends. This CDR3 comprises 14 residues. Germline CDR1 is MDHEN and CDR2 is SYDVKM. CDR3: CASSLRDSNGSQHF. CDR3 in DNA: TGTGCCAGCAGTTTGCGGGACTCAAACGGGTCCCAGCATTTT.

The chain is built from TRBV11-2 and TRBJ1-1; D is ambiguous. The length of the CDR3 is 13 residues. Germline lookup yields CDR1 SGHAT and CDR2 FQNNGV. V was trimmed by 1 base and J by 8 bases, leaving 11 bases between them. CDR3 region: CASSLGTDPEAFF. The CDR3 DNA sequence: TGTGCCAGCAGCTTAGGTACAGACCCAGAAGCTTTCTTT.